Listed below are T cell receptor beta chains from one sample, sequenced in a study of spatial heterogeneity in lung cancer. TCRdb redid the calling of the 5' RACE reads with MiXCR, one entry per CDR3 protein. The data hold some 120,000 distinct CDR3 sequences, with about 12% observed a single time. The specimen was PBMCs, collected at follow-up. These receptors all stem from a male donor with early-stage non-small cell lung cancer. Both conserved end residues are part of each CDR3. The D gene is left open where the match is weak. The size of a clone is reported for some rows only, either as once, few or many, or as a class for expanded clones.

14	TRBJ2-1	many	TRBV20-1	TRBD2	CSAQGLAGEDEQFF	TGCAGTGCCCAGGGACTAGCGGGGGAAGATGAGCAGTTCTTC
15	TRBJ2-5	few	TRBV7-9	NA	CASALTGRQVLTQYF	TGTGCCAGCGCCTTAACCGGGCGGCAGGTGTTGACCCAGTACTTC
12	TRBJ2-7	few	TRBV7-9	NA	CASSQSNYEQYF	TGTGCCAGCAGCCAAAGCAACTACGAGCAGTACTTC
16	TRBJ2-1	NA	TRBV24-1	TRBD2	CATSDSGGATYNEQFF	TGTGCCACCAGTGATAGCGGGGGGGCGACCTACAATGAGCAGTTCTTC
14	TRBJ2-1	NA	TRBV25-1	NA	CASSDPSVGYEQFF	TGTGCCAGCAGTGACCCGAGTGTAGGCTATGAGCAGTTCTTC
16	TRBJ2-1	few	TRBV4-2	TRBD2	CASSHASGGSYNEQFF	TGTGCCAGCAGCCACGCTAGCGGGGGGTCCTACAATGAGCAGTTCTTC
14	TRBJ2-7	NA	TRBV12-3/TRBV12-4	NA	CASSTIPGGHEQYF	TGTGCCAGCAGTACCATCCCCGGCGGGCACGAGCAGTACTTC
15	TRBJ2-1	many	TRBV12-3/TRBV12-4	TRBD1	CASTDPQQGIDEQFF	TGTGCCAGCACTGACCCCCAACAGGGGATCGATGAGCAGTTCTTC
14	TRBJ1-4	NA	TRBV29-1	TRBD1	CSVCDRATNEKLFF	TGCAGCGTTTGTGACAGGGCAACTAATGAAAAACTGTTTTTT
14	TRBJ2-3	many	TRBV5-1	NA	CASSLGGVTDTQYF	TGCGCCAGCAGCTTGGGAGGTGTCACAGATACGCAGTATTTT
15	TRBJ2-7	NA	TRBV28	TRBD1	CASSSERGQASEQYF	TGTGCCAGCAGTTCGGAGCGAGGACAGGCCTCCGAGCAGTACTTC
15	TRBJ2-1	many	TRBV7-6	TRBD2	CASSRPAGAYNEQFF	TGTGCCAGCAGCCGCCCAGCGGGGGCCTACAATGAGCAGTTCTTC
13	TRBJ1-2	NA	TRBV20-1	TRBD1	CSAPTGRNYGYTF	TGCAGTGCTCCGACAGGGAGGAACTATGGCTACACCTTC
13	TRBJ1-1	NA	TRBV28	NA	CATGGSGYTEAFF	TGTGCCACTGGCGGATCCGGTTACACTGAAGCTTTCTTT
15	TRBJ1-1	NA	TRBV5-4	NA	CASSGRERSNTEAFF	TGTGCCAGCAGCGGTAGGGAACGGTCGAACACTGAAGCTTTCTTT
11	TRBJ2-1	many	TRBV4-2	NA	CASKGGNEQFF	TGTGCCAGCAAAGGAGGGAATGAGCAGTTCTTC